These T cell receptor beta chains were read from a single sample in a study of cytomegalovirus exposure and HLA in healthy donors. This table comes from immunoSEQ multiplex PCR, and its TCRdb copy is limited to in-frame clones, with some not included. This sample contains fewer than 95,000 clones. Sequencing was done on a sample of PBMCs. The receptors shown here come from a woman in her thirties or forties in good health and CMV-seropositive. The CDR3 runs from the conserved cysteine through the conserved F or W. Each record gives: V gene, J gene, D gene, CDR3 DNA, CDR3 protein. D genes are given only for firm matches.

v_gene: TRBV28; j_gene: TRBJ2-1; d_gene: NA; CDR3nt: TGTGCCAGCAGTTTAGAGGGATCTAGCTCCTACAATGAGCAGTTCTTC; CDR3aa: CASSLEGSSSYNEQFF
v_gene: TRBV27; j_gene: TRBJ1-1; d_gene: NA; CDR3nt: TGTGCCAGCAGTCCCCTCCCCGGGGGGCAGGCCAGCTTATTT; CDR3aa: CASSPLPGGQASLF
v_gene: TRBV30; j_gene: TRBJ2-2; d_gene: TRBD2; CDR3nt: TGTGCCTGGAGTGTGGCCGAGCGGGAGACCGGGGAGCTGTTTTTT; CDR3aa: CAWSVAERETGELFF
v_gene: TRBV28; j_gene: TRBJ1-1; d_gene: TRBD1; CDR3nt: TGTGCCAGCAGTTCCCCCACAGGGGGCACTGAAGCTTTCTTT; CDR3aa: CASSSPTGGTEAFF
v_gene: TRBV4-2; j_gene: TRBJ2-5; d_gene: TRBD2; CDR3nt: TGTGCCAGCAGCTCAGTGACTAGCGGGAGGGCAGAGACCCAGTACTTC; CDR3aa: CASSSVTSGRAETQYF
v_gene: TRBV7-8; j_gene: TRBJ1-5; d_gene: NA; CDR3nt: TGTGCCAGCAGCTTACGCTTGGGGGGAGGAAATCAGCCCCAGCATTTT; CDR3aa: CASSLRLGGGNQPQHF
v_gene: TRBV6-6; j_gene: TRBJ1-2; d_gene: NA; CDR3nt: TGTGCCAGCAGTTACACAAGAAACTATGGCTACACCTTC; CDR3aa: CASSYTRNYGYTF
v_gene: TRBV5-8; j_gene: TRBJ1-6; d_gene: TRBD1; CDR3nt: TGTGCCAGCAGCTGGGACAGGGATAGTTCACCCCTCCACTTT; CDR3aa: CASSWDRDSSPLHF
v_gene: TRBV5-4; j_gene: TRBJ1-1; d_gene: NA; CDR3nt: TGTGCCAGCAGCTCTGACAGGTGGAACACTGAAGCTTTCTTT; CDR3aa: CASSSDRWNTEAFF
v_gene: TRBV6-1; j_gene: TRBJ1-2; d_gene: NA; CDR3nt: TGTGCCACCCCTGACAACACCTATGGCTACACCTTC; CDR3aa: CATPDNTYGYTF
v_gene: TRBV6-5; j_gene: TRBJ2-1; d_gene: TRBD2; CDR3nt: TGTGCCAGCAGCCTAGCGGGAGTAGAGTACAATGAGCAGTTCTTC; CDR3aa: CASSLAGVEYNEQFF
v_gene: TRBV29-1; j_gene: TRBJ2-3; d_gene: NA; CDR3nt: TGCAGCGTTCTAAGGGGGATAGTAGGCAGGGGCTTCACAGATACGCAGTATTTT; CDR3aa: CSVLRGIVGRGFTDTQYF
v_gene: TRBV2; j_gene: TRBJ2-7; d_gene: TRBD1; CDR3nt: TGTGCCAGCAGGGACAGGGCTTACGAGCAGTACTTC; CDR3aa: CASRDRAYEQYF
v_gene: TRBV4-3; j_gene: TRBJ2-3; d_gene: TRBD2; CDR3nt: TGCGCCAGCAGCCATGGACTAGCGGGGGGGGTCACAGATACGCAGTATTTT; CDR3aa: CASSHGLAGGVTDTQYF
v_gene: TRBV15; j_gene: TRBJ1-1; d_gene: NA; CDR3nt: TGTGCCACCAGCAGAGAACAGCGGGACACTGAAGCTTTCTTT; CDR3aa: CATSREQRDTEAFF
v_gene: TRBV7-6; j_gene: TRBJ2-3; d_gene: NA; CDR3nt: TGTGCCAGCAGCCTCGCGGGCGGGCTAAGCACAGATACGCAGTATTTT; CDR3aa: CASSLAGGLSTDTQYF
v_gene: TRBV12-1; j_gene: TRBJ2-5; d_gene: NA; CDR3nt: TGTGCCAGCAGCTGCGCGGGACTAGCGGGAGAGACCCAGTACTTC; CDR3aa: CASSCAGLAGETQYF
v_gene: TRBV5-1; j_gene: TRBJ2-2; d_gene: NA; CDR3nt: TGCGCCAGCAGCGCGCAGGGGAACACCGGGGAGCTGTTTTTT; CDR3aa: CASSAQGNTGELFF
v_gene: TRBV25-1; j_gene: TRBJ1-3; d_gene: TRBD1; CDR3nt: TGTGCCAGCAGTGAAGGACAGGGAGATGGAAACACCATATATTTT; CDR3aa: CASSEGQGDGNTIYF
v_gene: TRBV19; j_gene: TRBJ2-1; d_gene: NA; CDR3nt: TGTGCCAGTAGTATACTGGGGCGCCACAATGAGCAGTTCTTC; CDR3aa: CASSILGRHNEQFF
v_gene: TRBV28; j_gene: TRBJ2-7; d_gene: NA; CDR3nt: TGTGCCAGCAGTTTGCCTCTTATTGGGCAATCACACGAGCAGTACTTC; CDR3aa: CASSLPLIGQSHEQYF
v_gene: TRBV5-1; j_gene: TRBJ2-5; d_gene: TRBD1; CDR3nt: TGCGCCAGCAGCTTGGGCACAGGGGGCGCCCTCGAGACCCAGTACTTC; CDR3aa: CASSLGTGGALETQYF
v_gene: TRBV5-1; j_gene: TRBJ2-1; d_gene: NA; CDR3nt: TGCGCCAGCAGCTTTACCGACAGTCCCTACAATGAGCAGTTCTTC; CDR3aa: CASSFTDSPYNEQFF